A single sample is the source of the 23 T cell receptor beta chains below, sequenced in a study of human T cells and chemical hapten exposure. The sample's time point: patch test 3, about 24 weeks after DPC sensitization. Treatment indicated: therapeutic diphenylcyclopropenone sensitization with weekly scalp DPC. The study extracted total RNA from unfractionated whole blood. TCRdb redid the calling of the RACE reads with MiXCR, one entry per CDR3 protein. The table lists approximately 41,000 distinct CDR3 sequences, more than 8% of them singletons. Source: whole blood, taken in connection with sensitization to the hapten diphenylcyclopropenone (DPC). These receptors were collected from a man over 45 with alopecia areata. Some clones in this sample may be carry-over from other donors' samples.

The genes are TRBV20-1 and TRBJ2-7; possibly TRBD1 for D (5 bases). The CDR3 consists of 15 residues. Trimming took 2 bases from V and 2 from J, leaving 16 bases between them. The germline V gene encodes CDR1 DFQATT and CDR2 SNEGSKA (reference sequence). The CDR3 region is CSARSPKGAAYEQYF. Here the CDR3 DNA reads TGCAGTGCTAGATCCCCTAAAGGGGCAGCCTACGAGCAGTACTTC.

In the case of this clonotype: A clone one base away is much larger, so this may be a read error. The V gene is TRBV11-2, the J gene TRBJ2-6; 10 bases agree with TRBD2. Losses at the gene ends were 1 base for V and 0 bases for J; bases not matched to a gene: 15. The CDR3 covers 22 residues. Per the germline V gene, CDR1 is SGHAT and CDR2 is FQNNGV. The CDR3 loop reads CASSLVLDPGLAVPSGANVLTF. The DNA of the CDR3 is TGTGCCAGCAGCTTAGTTCTGGACCCCGGACTAGCGGTACCCTCTGGGGCCAACGTCCTGACTTTC.

The V and J genes are TRBV7-9 and TRBJ2-1; D is uncertain. The germline CDR1 and CDR2 sequences are SEHNR and FQNEAQ (reference sequence). Trimming removed 1 base at V and 6 bases at J, with 7 bases between. The CDR3 consists of 13 residues. Written as DNA, the CDR3 is TGTGCCAGCAGCTTAGATTACGCCAATGAGCAGTTCTTC. Translation: CASSLDYANEQFF.

This clonotype was seen at least ten times. The rearrangement joins TRBV5-4 to TRBJ1-5, with TRBD1 as a possible D gene (5 bases). Trimming shortened V by 4 bases and J by 2 bases, and 22 bases separated the two germline ends. Germline V gene sequence: CDR1 SGHNT, CDR2 YYREEE (reference sequence). This CDR3 comprises 18 residues. This CDR3 reads CASSPEGAHPGGNQPQHF. DNA of the CDR3: TGTGCCAGCAGCCCCGAGGGTGCGCATCCGGGGGGCAATCAGCCCCAGCATTTT.

V and J are TRBV27 and TRBJ2-1, with no clear D. The germline V gene has CDR1 MNHEY and CDR2 SMNVEV (reference sequence). V lost 10 bases, J lost 0 bases, and 4 bases lay in between. This CDR3 has 11 amino acids. CDR3: CATNSYNEQFF. For the CDR3, the DNA is TGTGCCACTAACTCCTACAATGAGCAGTTCTTC.

This clonotype has a count of ten or more. The V gene is TRBV10-3, the J gene TRBJ2-3; D possibly corresponds to TRBD2 (6 bases). CDR1 ENHRY and CDR2 SYGVKD come from the germline V gene. V lost 3 bases and J 2 bases, leaving 15 bases between the germline ends. The CDR3 has 16 amino acids. The CDR3 nucleotides are TGTGCCATCAGTGAATATTCAGGGAGGACCACAGATACGCAGTATTTT. As protein: CAISEYSGRTTDTQYF.

This clonotype was counted ten times or more. The genes are TRBV5-1 and TRBJ2-5, with D possibly matching TRBD2 (6 bases). The CDR3 runs to 15 residues. Germline V lookup: CDR1 SGHRS, CDR2 YFSETQ. The V and J ends lost 0 bases and 1 base respectively, with 10 bases between them. The CDR3 here is CASSLAGGVQETQYF. In nucleotides, the CDR3 is TGCGCCAGCAGCTTGGCCGGAGGGGTCCAAGAGACCCAGTACTTC. The full variable domain, its missing parts supplied by reference TRBV5-1 and TRBJ2-5, is KAGVTQTPRYLIKTRGQQVTLSCSPISGHRSVSWYQQTPGQGLQFLFEYFSETQRNKGNFPGRFSGRQFSNSRSEMNVSTLELGDSALYLCASSLAGGVQETQYFGPGTRLLVL.

This clonotype has a handful of counts. V usage is TRBV7-2 and J usage is TRBJ2-7; a weak D match, TRBD2 (6 bases). The length of the CDR3 is 14 residues. The V gene lost 5 bases and the J gene lost 8 bases, with 19 bases spanning the gap. From germline, CDR1 is SGHTA and CDR2 FQGNSA. CDR3 in amino acids: CASSLEPTSNKQYF. As DNA, the CDR3 is TGTGCCAGCAGCCTAGAGCCTACTAGCAATAAGCAGTACTTC. Complete variable domain (other parts from reference TRBV7-2 and TRBJ2-7): GAGVSQSPSNKVTEKGKDVELRCDPISGHTALYWYRQSLGQGLEFLIYFQGNSAPDKSGLPSDRFSAERTGGSVSTLTIQRTQQEDSAVYLCASSLEPTSNKQYFGPGTRLTVT.

The J gene is TRBJ2-2, the V gene TRBV3-1; maybe TRBD2 (5 bases). CDR1 is LGHDT, CDR2 YNNKEL, per germline (reference sequence). There are 18 residues in the CDR3. The V end lost 3 bases, the J end lost 7 bases, and 24 bases lay between the germline ends. CDR3 region: CASSHLKSGNQQNGELFF. The CDR3 DNA reads as TGTGCCAGCAGCCATCTCAAGAGCGGTAACCAACAAAACGGGGAGCTGTTTTTT.

This clonotype has just one count. The chain has TRBV12-3 or TRBV12-4 and TRBJ2-1; D remains unclear. Trimming stripped 2 bases from V and 10 bases from J, with 6 bases between. This CDR3 contains 11 residues. This chain's CDR3 is CASSLRGEQFF. For the CDR3, the DNA is TGTGCCAGCAGTTTACGTGGGGAGCAGTTCTTC.

Points on this clonotype: The junction does not match germline at one end; this may be a read error. CDR3 in DNA: TGCACCAGCAGCCAAGCCGTAGCGGGAGCGTCCTACGAGCAGTACTTC. Its translation is CTSSQAVAGASYEQYF. The gene calls are TRBV4-1 and TRBJ2-7; 9 bases line up with TRBD2. Germline V lookup: CDR1 MGHRA, CDR2 YSYEKL. This CDR3 is built from 16 residues.

This clonotype was seen many times. The V and J genes are TRBV7-2 and TRBJ2-7; D is unclear. The V gene lost 1 base and the J gene lost 2 bases, with 12 bases spanning the gap. There are 15 residues in the CDR3. Germline V gene sequence: CDR1 SGHTA, CDR2 FQGNSA. The CDR3 sequence is CASSLEWQAAYEQYF. DNA for the CDR3: TGTGCCAGCAGCTTAGAATGGCAGGCTGCCTACGAGCAGTACTTC.

This clonotype has only a few counts. The chain uses TRBV3-1 and TRBJ2-5, with no clear D. The V and J ends lost 0 bases and 5 bases respectively, with 19 bases between them. The CDR3 totals 17 residues. CDR1 is LGHDT and CDR2 is YNNKEL in the germline V gene (reference sequence). The CDR3 nucleotides read TGTGCCAGCAGCCAAGAGCCCGATGAAACTTATGCCGAGACCCAGTACTTC. The encoded protein is CASSQEPDETYAETQYF.

This clonotype was seen a few times. The rearrangement joins TRBV18 to TRBJ1-5; TRBD1 might be the D (6 bases). Trimming took off 3 bases at V and 2 bases at J, with 23 bases between the two ends. The CDR3 extends over 19 amino acids. The germline gives CDR1 KGHSH, CDR2 LQKENI. This CDR3 reads CASSPVQGGGYVGNQPQHF. CDR3 DNA sequence: TGTGCCAGCTCACCCGTACAGGGTGGTGGCTATGTGGGCAATCAGCCCCAGCATTTT.

V gene TRBV6-5 combines with J gene TRBJ2-1; no definite D call. Trimming pared 0 bases from V and 2 bases from J, leaving 14 bases between. The CDR3 length is 17 residues. Germline CDR1 is MNHEY and CDR2 is SVGAGI. The CDR3 DNA follows: TGTGCCAGCAGTTACTCGAGTTTAGGAGACACCTACAATGAGCAGTTCTTC. Translated, it gives CASSYSSLGDTYNEQFF.

This clonotype was seen ten or more times. The V call is TRBV29-1, the J call TRBJ2-2; TRBD1 agrees at 7 bases. Germline V CDR1 and CDR2: SQVTM, ANQGSEA. With V trimmed by 6 bases and J by 0 bases, 4 bases remained unmatched. This CDR3 comprises 14 residues. This CDR3 is CSVRQGANTGELFF. The CDR3 DNA follows: TGCAGCGTGCGACAGGGCGCGAACACCGGGGAGCTGTTTTTT.

This clonotype was seen repeatedly, ten times or more. The rearrangement links TRBV5-1 to TRBJ2-1; 10 nucleotides align to TRBD2. CDR3 length: 17 residues. V dropped 3 bases and J dropped 1; count of bases not matched to a gene: 7. The V gene's germline CDR1 is SGHRS and CDR2 YFSETQ. As DNA, the CDR3 is TGCGCCAGCAGCTCTAAGACTAGCGGGCATTCCTACAATGAGCAGTTCTTC. This codes for CASSSKTSGHSYNEQFF.

The chain carries TRBV20-1 and TRBJ1-2, with 8 bases that match TRBD1. The germline gives CDR1 DFQATT, CDR2 SNEGSKA (reference sequence). This CDR3 has 11 amino acids. J was trimmed by 5 bases and V by 6 bases; bases with no gene match: 2. CDR3: CSARQGYGYTF. CDR3 DNA: TGCAGTGCACGACAGGGGTATGGCTACACCTTC.

This clonotype was detected many times. The V gene is TRBV18, the J gene TRBJ2-7; 7 positions agree with TRBD2. The CDR3 runs to 14 residues. With V trimmed by 6 bases and J by 2 bases, 7 bases remained unmatched. Germline CDR1 and CDR2: KGHSH and LQKENI. CDR3 in amino acids: CASSREGRTYEQYF. CDR3 nucleotides: TGTGCCAGCTCTAGGGAGGGACGAACCTACGAGCAGTACTTC.

There are a few counts of this clonotype. This rearrangement joins TRBV7-9 to TRBJ2-1; 12 bases are a match to TRBD2. Germline V gene lookup returns CDR1 SEHNR and CDR2 FQNEAQ (reference sequence). There are 17 residues in the CDR3. The V segment lost 4 bases and the J segment 2 bases; nucleotides outside the gene matches: 6. The CDR3 coding sequence is TGTGCCAGCAGCTCTCGACTAGCGGGAGACGCCTACAATGAGCAGTTCTTC. This translates into CASSSRLAGDAYNEQFF.

This clonotype rates as medium-sized. This chain uses TRBV18 with TRBJ1-1; TRBD1 is a possible D gene (6 bases). The CDR3 totals 14 residues. V lost 6 bases, J lost 4 bases, and 15 bases lay in between. Germline V CDR1 and CDR2: KGHSH, LQKENI. CDR3 protein: CASSATGGSTEAFF. The CDR3 DNA reads as TGTGCCAGCTCTGCGACAGGTGGGTCCACTGAAGCTTTCTTT.

The chain has TRBV3-1 and TRBJ2-7; 8 positions match TRBD1. Germline V gene data show CDR1 as LGHDT and CDR2 as YNNKEL (reference sequence). Trimming at V came to 4 bases and at J to 6 bases, leaving 2 bases not matched to a gene. The CDR3 totals 12 residues. CDR3 in DNA: TGTGCCAGCAGCCCAGGACAGGGCGAGCAGTACTTC. It is translated as CASSPGQGEQYF.

This clonotype was counted many times. The chain links TRBV7-9 to TRBJ2-3; D unclear. The CDR3 consists of 16 residues. V lost 2 bases and J 2 bases, leaving 14 bases between the germline ends. Germline CDR1 SEHNR, CDR2 FQNEAQ (reference sequence). The CDR3 here is CASSLTFGRITDTQYF. The CDR3, as DNA: TGTGCCAGCAGCTTAACCTTTGGCAGGATCACAGATACGCAGTATTTT. The whole variable domain, remainder taken from reference TRBV7-9 and TRBJ2-3, is DTGVSQNPRHKITKRGQNVTFRCDPISEHNRLYWYRQTLGQGPEFLTYFQNEAQLEKSRLLSDRFSAERPKGSFSTLEIQRTEQGDSAMYLCASSLTFGRITDTQYFGPGTRLTVL.